This record covers a single T cell receptor (beta chain). Its specificity is not known. This entry is derived from a study of T cell responses to AZD1222 COVID-19 vaccine. Turning to the study itself: Timing groups of about 4 and about 12 weeks for second doses were pooled.

Germline V CDR1 and CDR2: MGHRA, YSYEKL. CDR3 length: 14 amino acids. V was shortened by 2 bases and J by 4 bases, with 9 bases between the two germline ends. Regarding the study as a whole: Vaccine-associated CD4 TCRs spanned spike, dominant at 160-218 and 743-854.

Produced via immunoSEQ multiplex PCR; TCRdb's table is partial and in-frame only. Of more than 95,000 clones detected, approximately 90% appear once; the ten largest clones hold roughly 7.8%. This chain links TRBV4-1 with TRBJ1-5; D gene ambiguous. The sample consisted of peripheral blood, taken on day 0 of AZD1222 vaccination. The TCR sequence derives from an adult in good health. The CDR3, as DNA: TGCGCCAGCAGCCAACCTCAGAGAAATCAGCCCCAGCATTTT. Translating gives CASSQPQRNQPQHF.